Sequencing of this T cell receptor beta chain was carried out in a study of cytomegalovirus exposure and HLA in healthy donors. Across the whole study: Roughly 180 million T cells yielded about 120 million unique TCR beta sequences, as an earlier analysis found. Study-wide points: The study dropped some indistinguishable V segments, TRBV6-2 and TRBV6-3 among them.

Details on this clone: Its specificity is unknown.

Trimming cost V 3 bases and J 3 bases; bases outside gene matches: 7. This CDR3 is 15 amino acids long. Per germline, CDR1 WNHNN and CDR2 SYGVQD (reference sequence). PCR primers comprised 60 Vbeta and 13 Jbeta primers. Clones were read by immunoSEQ multiplex PCR, and TCRdb kept only the in-frame ones, dropping some. The sample shows fewer than 250,000 clones, over 65% of them seen only once. This rearrangement joins TRBV10-1 to TRBJ2-7; 8 bases are a match to TRBD2. The source is a man younger than 30 in good health and CMV-seronegative. Sequenced input: PBMCs. CDR3 nucleotide sequence: TGCGCCAGCAGTGATCGGGCTAGCGGGTTCTACGAGCAGTACTTC. This encodes CASSDRASGFYEQYF.